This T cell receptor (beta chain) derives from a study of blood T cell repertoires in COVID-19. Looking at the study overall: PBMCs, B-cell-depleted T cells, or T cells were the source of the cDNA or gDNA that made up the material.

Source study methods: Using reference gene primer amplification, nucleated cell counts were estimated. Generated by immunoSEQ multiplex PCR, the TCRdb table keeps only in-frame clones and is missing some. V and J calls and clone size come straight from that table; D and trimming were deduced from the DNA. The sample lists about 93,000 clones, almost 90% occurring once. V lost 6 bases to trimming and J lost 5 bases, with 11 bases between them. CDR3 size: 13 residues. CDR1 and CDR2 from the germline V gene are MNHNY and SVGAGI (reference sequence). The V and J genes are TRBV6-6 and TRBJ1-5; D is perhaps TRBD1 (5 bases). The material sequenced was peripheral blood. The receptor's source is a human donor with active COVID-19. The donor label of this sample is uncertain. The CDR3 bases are TGTGCCAGCAGGAGCCAGGGCCATCAGCCCCAGCATTTT. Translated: CASRSQGHQPQHF.